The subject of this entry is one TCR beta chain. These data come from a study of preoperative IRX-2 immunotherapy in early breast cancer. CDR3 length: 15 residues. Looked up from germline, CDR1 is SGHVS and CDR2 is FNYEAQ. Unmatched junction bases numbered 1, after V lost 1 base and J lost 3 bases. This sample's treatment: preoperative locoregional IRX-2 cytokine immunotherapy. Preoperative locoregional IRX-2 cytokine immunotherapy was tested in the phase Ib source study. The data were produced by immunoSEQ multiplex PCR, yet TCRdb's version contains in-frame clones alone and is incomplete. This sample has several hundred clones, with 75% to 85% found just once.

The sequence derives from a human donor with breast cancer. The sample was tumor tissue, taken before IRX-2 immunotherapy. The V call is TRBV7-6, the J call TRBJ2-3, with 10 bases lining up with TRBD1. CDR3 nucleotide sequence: TGTGCCAGCAGCTTAGGACAGGGGGCTACAGATACGCAGTATTTT. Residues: CASSLGQGATDTQYF.